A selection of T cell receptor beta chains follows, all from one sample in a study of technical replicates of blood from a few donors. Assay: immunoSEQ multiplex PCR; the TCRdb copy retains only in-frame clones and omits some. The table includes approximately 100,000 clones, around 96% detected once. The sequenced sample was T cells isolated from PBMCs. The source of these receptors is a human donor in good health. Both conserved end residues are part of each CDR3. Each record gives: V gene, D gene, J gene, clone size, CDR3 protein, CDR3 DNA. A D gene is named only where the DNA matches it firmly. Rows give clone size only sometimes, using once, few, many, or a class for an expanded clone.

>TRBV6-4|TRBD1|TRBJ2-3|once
CASSPGQGGDTQYF
TGTGCCAGCAGCCCGGGACAGGGGGGAGATACGCAGTATTTT
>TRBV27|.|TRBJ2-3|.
CASRVPGSSTDTQYF
TGTGCCAGCAGAGTTCCTGGCTCTAGCACAGATACGCAGTATTTT
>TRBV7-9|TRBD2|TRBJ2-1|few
CASSLGLAESRYNEQFF
TGTGCCAGCAGCTTAGGGCTAGCGGAATCGAGGTACAATGAGCAGTTCTTC
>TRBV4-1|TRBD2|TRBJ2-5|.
CASSHGRGLAIPETQYF
TGCGCCAGCAGCCATGGAAGGGGACTAGCGATCCCAGAGACCCAGTACTTC
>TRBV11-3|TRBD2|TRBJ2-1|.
CASSLGGLAGNEQFF
TGTGCCAGCAGCTTAGGGGGACTAGCGGGTAATGAGCAGTTCTTC
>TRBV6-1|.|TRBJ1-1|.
CASSSRPPSNTEAFF
TGTGCCAGCAGTTCCAGGCCGCCCTCGAACACTGAAGCTTTCTTT
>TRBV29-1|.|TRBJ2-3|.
CSVEAGVVDTQYF
TGCAGCGTTGAAGCGGGAGTGGTAGATACGCAGTATTTT
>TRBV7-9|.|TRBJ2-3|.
CASSPREEDTQYF
TGTGCCAGCAGCCCGAGAGAGGAGGATACGCAGTATTTT
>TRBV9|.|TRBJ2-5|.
CASSPGRGRQETQYF
TGTGCCAGCAGCCCCGGGCGGGGAAGGCAAGAGACCCAGTACTTC
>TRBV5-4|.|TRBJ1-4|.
CASSLAGATNEKLFF
TGTGCCAGCAGCTTGGCCGGGGCAACTAATGAAAAACTGTTTTTT
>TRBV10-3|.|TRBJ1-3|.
CASTSSGNTIYF
TGTGCCTCCACTAGCTCTGGAAACACCATATATTTT
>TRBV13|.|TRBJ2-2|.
CASSLDLQGNTGELFF
TGTGCCAGCAGCTTAGACCTACAGGGAAACACCGGGGAGCTGTTTTTT
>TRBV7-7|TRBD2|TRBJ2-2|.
CASSSSGRVVTGELFF
TGTGCCAGCAGCTCAAGCGGGAGGGTAGTAACCGGGGAGCTGTTTTTT
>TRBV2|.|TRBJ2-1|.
CASSAYYNEQFF
TGTGCCAGCAGTGCCTATTACAATGAGCAGTTCTTC
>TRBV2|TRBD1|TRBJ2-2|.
CASSPGQGTSGELFF
TGTGCCAGCAGCCCGGGACAGGGGACTTCCGGGGAGCTGTTTTTT
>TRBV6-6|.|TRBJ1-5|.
CASSYSTVSNQPQHF
TGTGCCAGCAGTTACTCGACAGTTAGCAATCAGCCCCAGCATTTT
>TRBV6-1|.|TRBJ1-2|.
CASTDRANYGYTF
TGTGCCAGCACCGACAGAGCCAACTATGGCTACACCTTC
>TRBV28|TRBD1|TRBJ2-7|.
CASSLPRGQGKGYEQYF
TGTGCCAGCAGTTTACCCCGCGGACAGGGGAAGGGCTACGAGCAGTACTTC
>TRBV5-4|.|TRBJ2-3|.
CASSLRGTDTQYF
TGTGCCAGCAGCTTGCGAGGCACAGATACGCAGTATTTT
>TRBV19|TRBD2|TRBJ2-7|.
CASSMSWGGYEQYF
TGTGCCAGTAGTATGTCGTGGGGGGGCTACGAGCAGTACTTC
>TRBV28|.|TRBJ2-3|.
CASSPLGGYTDTQYF
TGTGCCAGCAGTCCCTTGGGGGGTTACACAGATACGCAGTATTTT
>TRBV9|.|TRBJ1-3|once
CASSVEVGQSSGNTIYF
TGTGCCAGCAGCGTAGAGGTGGGCCAGAGCTCTGGAAACACCATATATTTT
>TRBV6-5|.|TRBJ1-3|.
CATHRGQAAGNTIYF
TGTGCCACCCACCGGGGTCAGGCAGCTGGAAACACCATATATTTT
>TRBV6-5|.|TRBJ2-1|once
CASSYLLGGNEQFF
TGTGCCAGCAGTTACCTCCTAGGTGGCAATGAGCAGTTCTTC
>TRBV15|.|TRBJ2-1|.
CATSAGRDSTYNEQFF
TGTGCCACCAGCGCTGGCAGGGATAGCACCTACAATGAGCAGTTCTTC
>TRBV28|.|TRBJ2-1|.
CASSPKTRNEQFF
TGTGCCAGCAGTCCAAAAACTCGCAATGAGCAGTTCTTC
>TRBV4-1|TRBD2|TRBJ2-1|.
CASSQGRGGSSYNEQFF
TGCGCCAGCAGCCAAGGTCGGGGGGGGAGCTCCTACAATGAGCAGTTCTTC
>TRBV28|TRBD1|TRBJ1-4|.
CASSPTGGDKKLFF
TGTGCCAGCAGTCCGACAGGGGGCGACAAAAAACTGTTTTTT
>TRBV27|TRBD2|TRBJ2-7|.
CASSLSGLAGATSYEQYF
TGTGCCAGCAGTTTATCCGGACTAGCGGGGGCCACCTCCTACGAGCAGTACTTC
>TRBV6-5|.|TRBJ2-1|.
CASSYRQYNEQFF
TGTGCCAGCAGTTACAGACAGTACAATGAGCAGTTCTTC
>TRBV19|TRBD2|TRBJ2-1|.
CASTSSGHPNNEQFF
TGTGCCAGTACCTCTAGCGGCCACCCAAACAATGAGCAGTTCTTC